The clone carrying this T cell receptor beta chain occurred a few times. What it recognizes is unknown. 60 Vbeta and 13 Jbeta primers were used in PCR. Only in-frame clones appear in the TCRdb table, and some are missing; sequencing was by immunoSEQ multiplex PCR. Counted here are about 200,000 clones, 70% to 85% occurring once; the ten biggest clones make up around 1.7%. The sample comes from a study of cytomegalovirus exposure and HLA in healthy donors. Whole-study context: Across some 400 genotyped donors, about 86% landed in the Caucasian-associated ancestry cluster. Study-wide results and caveats: The only immune exposure information that was available was CMV serostatus.

While unrecorded immune exposures were likely, the donors were nominally healthy when sampled. Trimming took 0 bases from V and 5 from J; bases not matched to a gene: 9. The length of the CDR3 is 17 residues. The germline V gene encodes CDR1 SGDLS and CDR2 YYNGEE. This clonotype originated in a man aged 50-60 years in good health and CMV-seronegative. V gene TRBV9 combines with J gene TRBJ2-3, with 10 bases lining up with TRBD2. What was sequenced was PBMCs. The CDR3 DNA reads TGTGCCAGCAGCGTAGTGGCTAGCGGGAGCGGAGGAGATACGCAGTATTTT. Protein sequence: CASSVVASGSGGDTQYF.